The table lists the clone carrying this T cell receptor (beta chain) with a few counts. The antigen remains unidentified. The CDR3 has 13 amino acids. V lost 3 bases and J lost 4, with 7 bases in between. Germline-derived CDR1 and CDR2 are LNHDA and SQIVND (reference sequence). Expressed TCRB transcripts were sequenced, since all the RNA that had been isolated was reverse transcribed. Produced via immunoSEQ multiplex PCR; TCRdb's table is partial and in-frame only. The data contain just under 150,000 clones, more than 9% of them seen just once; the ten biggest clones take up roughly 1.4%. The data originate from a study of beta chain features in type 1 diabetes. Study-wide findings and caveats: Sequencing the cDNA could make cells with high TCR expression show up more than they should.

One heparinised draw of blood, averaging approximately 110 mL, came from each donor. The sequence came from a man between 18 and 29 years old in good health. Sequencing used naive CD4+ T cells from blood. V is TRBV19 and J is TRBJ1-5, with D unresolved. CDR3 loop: CASSIAGNQPQHF. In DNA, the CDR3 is TGTGCCAGTAGTATCGCGGGAAATCAGCCCCAGCATTTT.